A single sample is the source of the 19 T cell receptor beta chains below, sequenced in a study of regulatory T cells in long-lasting Graves disease. Construction of TCR beta libraries relied on iRepertoire HTBI primers and on Arm-PCR targeting CDR3 regions. MiXCR was run by TCRdb on the multiplex PCR reads, yielding one entry per CDR3 protein. Counted here are roughly 500,000 distinct CDR3 sequences, roughly 14% occurring once; the ten biggest clones make up approximately 9.3%. Time point denoted: newly diagnosed GD, antithyroid drugs for less than 3 months. From RNA extracted from PBMCs, the TCR library was made. This sample also appeared in a second study, on T cells in Graves' hyperthyroidism and ophthalmopathy.

The material sequenced was peripheral blood mononuclear cells (PBMCs), taken at new diagnosis, from a patient treated with antithyroid drugs. Every receptor here comes from a man in his thirties or forties with Graves disease.

Turning to this clonotype: Just one base apart from a much larger clone, this may be a read error. The rearrangement links TRBV6-1 to TRBJ2-3, with D unresolved. From germline, CDR1 is MNHNS and CDR2 SASEGT. This CDR3 has 12 residues. The CDR3 reads CASRESTDTLYF. The CDR3 DNA reads TGTGCCAGCAGAGAGAGCACAGATACGCTGTATTTT.

As concerns this clonotype: Germline and junction disagree at one end, which may indicate a read error. The chain carries TRBV6-1 and TRBJ2-1, with D perhaps matching TRBD1 (5 bases). The germline CDR1 and CDR2 sequences are MNHNS and SASEGT. The CDR3 is 16 amino acids. The CDR3 here is CASRWGGQRDWNEQLF. The DNA of the CDR3 is TGTGCCAGCAGGTGGGGTGGACAACGAGATTGGAATGAGCAGCTCTTC.

Many counts were recorded for this clonotype. The V and J genes are TRBV6-1 and TRBJ1-2, with D possibly TRBD1 on 6 matching bases. V lost 8 bases and J lost 6, with 16 bases in between. This CDR3 is 13 amino acids long. CDR1 is MNHNS, CDR2 SASEGT, per germline. The CDR3 region is CASQQGSLNGYTF. The CDR3 DNA is TGTGCCAGCCAACAGGGATCCCTCAATGGCTACACCTTC.

In this sample, this clonotype turned up many times. V usage is TRBV2 and J usage is TRBJ2-3, with 8 bases identical to TRBD2. The germline V gene encodes CDR1 SNHLY and CDR2 FYNNEI. Trimming at V came to 4 bases and at J to 4 bases, leaving 7 bases not matched to a gene. The length of the CDR3 is 15 residues. The CDR3 loop reads CASSVSGSLSDTQYF. The CDR3 DNA sequence: TGTGCCAGCAGTGTGAGCGGGAGCTTATCAGATACGCAGTATTTT.

This clonotype was found many times. This chain joins TRBV7-2 and TRBJ2-7; D remains unclear. Trimming cost V 8 bases and J 8 bases, with 19 bases left between them. From germline, CDR1 is SGHTA and CDR2 FQGNSA. The CDR3 spans 13 residues. In nucleotides, the CDR3 is TGTGCCAGCGGCTCTTATGGGATTAGGCAGCAGTACTTC. Its translation: CASGSYGIRQQYF.

V is TRBV20-1 and J is TRBJ2-5, with D perhaps matching TRBD2 (5 bases). The CDR3 loop spans 15 amino acids. Trimming pared 0 bases from V and 0 bases from J, leaving 11 bases between. Germline V CDR1 and CDR2: DFQATT, SNEGSKA (reference sequence). CDR3 bases: TGCAGTGCTAGAGATCCCGGGGTTTACCAAGAGACCCAGTACTTC. Translation: CSARDPGVYQETQYF.

This clonotype was detected many times. An end of the junction does not agree with germline; a read error may underlie this. V gene TRBV30 combines with J gene TRBJ1-1, with no clear D. Germline CDR1 reads GTSNPN; CDR2 reads SVGIG (reference sequence). The length of the CDR3 is 11 residues. In DNA, the CDR3 is TGTGCCTGGACCCAAAACAGTGAAGCTTTCTTT. Protein sequence: CAWTQNSEAFF.

This clonotype was observed at least ten times. The chain joins TRBV20-1 to TRBJ2-1, with 16 bases matching TRBD2. The V segment lost 0 bases and the J segment 9 bases; nucleotides outside the gene matches: 2. The length of the CDR3 is 15 residues. The germline V gene has CDR1 DFQATT and CDR2 SNEGSKA (reference sequence). The DNA of the CDR3 is TGCAGTGCTAGAGATGGGACTAGCGGGAGGGTTGAGCAGTTCTTC. Residues: CSARDGTSGRVEQFF.

As to this clonotype: Sequence at one end of the junction differs from germline and may be a read error. This chain links TRBV19 with TRBJ1-1; D uncertain. Germline loops: CDR1 LNHDA, CDR2 SQIVND (reference sequence). The CDR3 covers 15 residues. The CDR3 sequence: CASTRTVSLNPEAFF. The DNA of the CDR3 is TGTGCCAGTACCCGGACGGTCTCACTGAACCCTGAAGCTTTCTTT.

The table lists this clonotype with a few counts. A read error may produce the germline difference seen at one junction end. The chain is built from TRBV10-3 and TRBJ2-7; D may correspond to TRBD1 or TRBD2 (5 bases each). CDR1 is ENHRY, CDR2 SYGVKD, per germline. The CDR3 consists of 12 residues. The CDR3 sequence: CAISGASSEQYF. In nucleotides, the CDR3 is TGTGCCATCAGCGGGGCCTCCTCCGAGCAGTACTTC.

This clonotype was found a few times. A junction boundary mismatches the germline segment, possibly from a read error. This chain connects TRBV4-1 to TRBJ2-7, with 7 bases aligning to TRBD2. From germline, CDR1 is MGHRA and CDR2 YSYEKL. The CDR3 sequence is 15 residues long. The CDR3 DNA is TGCGCCAGCAGCCAAGATCCCGGACTAGGGACCTCTGCGAACTTC. This encodes CASSQDPGLGTSANF.

This clonotype was counted between two and nine times. The CDR3 reads CASSQALATTYNEQFF. CDR3 bases: TGCGCCAGCAGCCAAGCCCTAGCCACTACCTACAATGAGCAGTTCTTC. V is TRBV4-1 and J is TRBJ2-1, with D tentatively TRBD2 (5 bases). The CDR3 has 16 residues. The V and J ends lost 1 base and 2 bases respectively, with 12 bases between them. Germline CDR1 is MGHRA and CDR2 is YSYEKL.

In its sample, this clonotype was seen many times. V and J are TRBV7-9 and TRBJ2-4; D is perhaps TRBD2 (6 bases). Germline V gives CDR1 SEHNR, CDR2 FQNEAQ (reference sequence). Trimming removed 5 bases at V and 2 bases at J, with 19 bases between. This CDR3 contains 17 residues. Here the CDR3 reads CASSPHILANPKNIQYF. Here the CDR3 DNA reads TGTGCCAGCAGCCCTCATATCCTAGCGAACCCCAAAAACATTCAGTACTTC.

The chain employs TRBV30 and TRBJ2-1; maybe TRBD2 (5 bases). V lost 8 bases and J lost 9, with 11 bases in between. CDR1 and CDR2 from the germline V gene are GTSNPN and SVGIG (reference sequence). The CDR3 sequence is 10 residues long. The CDR3 sequence is CALRVGEQFF. CDR3 bases: TGTGCCCTGAGGGTAGGTGAGCAGTTCTTC.

Many counts were recorded for this clonotype. The chain carries TRBV11-2 and TRBJ2-1; no clear D. Trimming took off 2 bases at V and 7 bases at J, with 15 bases between the two ends. Germline CDR1 SGHAT, CDR2 FQNNGV. There are 15 residues in the CDR3. The CDR3: CASSLKGLKGNEQFF. The CDR3 nucleotides are TGTGCCAGCAGCTTAAAAGGGCTCAAAGGGAATGAGCAGTTCTTC.

This clonotype was counted only a few times. The V and J genes are TRBV20-1 and TRBJ1-6; possibly TRBD1 for D (5 bases). The germline V gene has CDR1 DFQATT and CDR2 SNEGSKA (reference sequence). V was pared by 0 bases and J by 9 bases, with 18 bases between. The CDR3 length is 16 residues. The DNA of the CDR3 is TGCAGTGCTAGAGATAACACGGGGGACCTGATTTCACCCCTCCACTTT. This translates into CSARDNTGDLISPLHF.

This clonotype was seen just once. A much larger clonotype is one base distant, so this may be a read error. The chain links TRBV6-1 to TRBJ2-7, with D perhaps assigned TRBD1 or TRBD2 (6 bases each). The ends were cut back, 10 bases at V and 3 bases at J, with 22 bases in the middle. Germline V gives CDR1 MNHNS, CDR2 SASEGT. There are 15 residues in the CDR3. CDR3 sequence (DNA): TGTGCCAACAGCTTGAAGGGGGGTACGATCTACGAGCAGTACTTC. Protein sequence: CANSLKGGTIYEQYF.

This clonotype was observed at least ten times. J is TRBJ2-5 and V is TRBV7-8; TRBD1 aligns across 10 bases. CDR1 and CDR2 (germline): SGHVS, FQNEAQ. V lost 4 bases and J lost 5; bases outside the gene matches: 10. The CDR3 runs 16 residues. This CDR3 reads CASSSRTRTGGETQYF. The CDR3 region has the DNA TGTGCCAGCAGCTCTCGGACCCGGACAGGGGGGGAGACCCAGTACTTC.

This clonotype was recorded many times. The chain carries TRBV3-1 and TRBJ2-5; D is undetermined. The CDR3 sequence is 13 residues long. Trimming removed 0 bases from V and 3 bases from J, with 5 bases in between. CDR1 and CDR2 (germline): LGHDT, YNNKEL (reference sequence). The DNA for the CDR3 is TGTGCCAGCAGCCAAGAAACAGAAGAGACCCAGTACTTC. This gives the protein CASSQETEETQYF.